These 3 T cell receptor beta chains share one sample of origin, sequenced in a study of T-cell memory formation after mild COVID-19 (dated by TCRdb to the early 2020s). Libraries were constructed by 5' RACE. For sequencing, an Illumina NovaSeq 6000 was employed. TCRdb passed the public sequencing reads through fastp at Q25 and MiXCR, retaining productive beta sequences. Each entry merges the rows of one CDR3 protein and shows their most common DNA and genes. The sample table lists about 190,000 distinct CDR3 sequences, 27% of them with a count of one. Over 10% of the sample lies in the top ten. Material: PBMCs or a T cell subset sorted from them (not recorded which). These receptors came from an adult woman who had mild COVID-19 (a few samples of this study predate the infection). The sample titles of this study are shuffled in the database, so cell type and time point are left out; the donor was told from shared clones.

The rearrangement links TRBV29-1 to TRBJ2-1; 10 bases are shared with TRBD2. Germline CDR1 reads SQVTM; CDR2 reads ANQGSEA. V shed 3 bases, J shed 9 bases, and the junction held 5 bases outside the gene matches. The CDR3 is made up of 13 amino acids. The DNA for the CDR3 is TGCAGCGTTGACTCGCTAGCGGGAGTTGAGCAGTTCTTC. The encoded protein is CSVDSLAGVEQFF.

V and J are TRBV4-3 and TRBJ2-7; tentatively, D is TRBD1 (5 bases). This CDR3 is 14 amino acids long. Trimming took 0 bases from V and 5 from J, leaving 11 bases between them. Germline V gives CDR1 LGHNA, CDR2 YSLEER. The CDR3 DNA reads TGCGCCAGCAGCCAAGATAGGGGTTTCCACGAGCAGTACTTC. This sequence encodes CASSQDRGFHEQYF.

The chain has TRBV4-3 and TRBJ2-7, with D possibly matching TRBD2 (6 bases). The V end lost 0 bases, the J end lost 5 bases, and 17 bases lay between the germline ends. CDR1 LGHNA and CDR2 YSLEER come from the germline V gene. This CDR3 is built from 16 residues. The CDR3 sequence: CASSQDFRGGGHEQYF. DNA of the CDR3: TGCGCCAGCAGCCAAGATTTTCGGGGCGGAGGGCACGAGCAGTACTTC.